These T cell receptor beta chains were read from a single sample in a study of T cells after yellow fever vaccination. TCRdb itself ran the 5' RACE reads through MiXCR, one entry per CDR3 protein. The sample lists about 580,000 distinct CDR3 sequences, less than 20% occurring once. Here the sequenced sample was PBMCs, taken more than 4 days after the first yellow fever vaccination. These receptors originate from a man between 18 and 29 years old who received the YFV17D yellow fever vaccine. The CDR3 runs from the conserved cysteine through the conserved F or W. The order of the fields is J gene, clone size, V gene, D gene, CDR3 DNA, CDR3 protein. A D gene is named only where the DNA matches it firmly. Only some rows state a clone size, as once, few, many or a class for expanded clones.

J: TRBJ2-1; size: -; V: TRBV20-1; D: -; DNA: TGCAGTGCTAGAGTCATCGTACGTTCAGGGGCCGGGACCTACAATGAGCAGTTCTTC; CDR3: CSARVIVRSGAGTYNEQFF
J: TRBJ2-1; size: -; V: TRBV6-5; D: -; DNA: TGTGCCAGCAGGAGCCGGCGTGAGGGCTTTTCAAGGAATGAGCAGTTCTTC; CDR3: CASRSRREGFSRNEQFF
J: TRBJ2-1; size: many; V: TRBV5-1; D: TRBD1; DNA: TGCGCCAGCAGCTACCGACAGGGCAACAATGAGCAGTTCTTC; CDR3: CASSYRQGNNEQFF
J: TRBJ2-5; size: few; V: TRBV3-1; D: -; DNA: TGTGCCAGCAGCCTATGGGCAGTCCAAGAGACCCAGTACTTC; CDR3: CASSLWAVQETQYF
J: TRBJ1-1; size: -; V: TRBV7-9; D: -; DNA: TGTGCCAGCAGCTCTTCCTGGAAGGGGACTGAAGCTTTCTTT; CDR3: CASSSSWKGTEAFF
J: TRBJ2-5; size: -; V: TRBV20-1; D: TRBD2; DNA: TGCAGTGCTAGGGGGACTACTAAAGAGACCCAGTACTTC; CDR3: CSARGTTKETQYF
J: TRBJ2-4; size: many; V: TRBV5-1; D: -; DNA: TGCGCCAGCAGCCTCTCCGTGACAGAAAACATTCAGTACTTC; CDR3: CASSLSVTENIQYF
J: TRBJ2-2; size: -; V: TRBV12-5; D: -; DNA: TGTGCTAGTGGTTTCCCCGGGGAGCTGTTTTTT; CDR3: CASGFPGELFF
J: TRBJ2-1; size: few; V: TRBV4-1; D: TRBD1; DNA: TGCGCCAGCAGCCAAGATCAGGGGGCTGTCTACAATGAGCAGTTCTTC; CDR3: CASSQDQGAVYNEQFF
J: TRBJ2-5; size: few; V: TRBV7-9; D: -; DNA: TGTGCCAGCAGCTACCCTACAACTTTCCAAGAGACCCAGTACTTC; CDR3: CASSYPTTFQETQYF
J: TRBJ1-6; size: -; V: TRBV4-1; D: -; DNA: TGCGCCAGCAGCCTCGGAGGGGGGAACTATAATTCACCCCTCCACTTT; CDR3: CASSLGGGNYNSPLHF
J: TRBJ2-3; size: -; V: TRBV5-5; D: -; DNA: TGTGCCAGCAGCTTTAGGCAGGGAATGTTAGATACGCAGTATTTT; CDR3: CASSFRQGMLDTQYF
J: TRBJ2-7; size: -; V: TRBV12-3/TRBV12-4; D: TRBD1; DNA: TGTGCCAGCAGTTTATGGACAGGGCGATACGAGCAGTACTTC; CDR3: CASSLWTGRYEQYF
J: TRBJ2-2; size: many; V: TRBV4-3; D: -; DNA: TGCGCCAGCAGCCACGCCGGGGAGCTGTTTTTT; CDR3: CASSHAGELFF
J: TRBJ2-3; size: -; V: TRBV4-1; D: TRBD2; DNA: TGCGCCAGCAGCCAAGATCTAGCACTAGCGGGTGCCGATACGCAGTATTTT; CDR3: CASSQDLALAGADTQYF
J: TRBJ2-7; size: -; V: TRBV27; D: -; DNA: TGTGCCAGCAGCTACTCGACAGGTAACCCTAACTACGAGCAGTACTTC; CDR3: CASSYSTGNPNYEQYF
J: TRBJ2-3; size: -; V: TRBV29-1; D: -; DNA: TGCAGCGTTCGGGGCGAGGGGCGCGCAGATACGCAGTATTTT; CDR3: CSVRGEGRADTQYF
J: TRBJ2-3; size: -; V: TRBV5-1; D: -; DNA: TGCGCCAGCAGCTGGGGGTCAGAGGTTCGTGATACGCAGTATTTT; CDR3: CASSWGSEVRDTQYF
J: TRBJ2-2; size: -; V: TRBV10-3; D: TRBD1; DNA: TGTGTCACAGGGGCAGCCGTGAACACCGGGGAGCTGTTTTTT; CDR3: CVTGAAVNTGELFF
J: TRBJ2-2; size: few; V: TRBV12-3/TRBV12-4; D: TRBD1; DNA: TGTGCCAGCAGTCGTTCGACAGGGATGGTCACCGGGGAGCTGTTTTTT; CDR3: CASSRSTGMVTGELFF